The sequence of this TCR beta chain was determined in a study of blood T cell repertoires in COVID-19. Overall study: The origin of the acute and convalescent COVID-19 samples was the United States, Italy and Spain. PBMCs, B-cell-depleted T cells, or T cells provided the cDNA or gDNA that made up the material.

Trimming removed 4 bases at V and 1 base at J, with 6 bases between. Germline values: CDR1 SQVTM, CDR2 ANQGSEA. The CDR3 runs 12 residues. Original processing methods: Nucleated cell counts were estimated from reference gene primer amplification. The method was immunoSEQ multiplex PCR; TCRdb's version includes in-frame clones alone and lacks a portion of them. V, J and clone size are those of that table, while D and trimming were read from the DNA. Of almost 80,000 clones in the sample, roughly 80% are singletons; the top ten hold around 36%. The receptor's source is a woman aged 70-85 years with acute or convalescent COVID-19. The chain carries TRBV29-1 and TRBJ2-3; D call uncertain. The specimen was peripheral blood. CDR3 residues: CSVGVGTDTQYF. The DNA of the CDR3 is TGCAGCGTTGGCGTGGGCACAGATACGCAGTATTTT.